The entry below describes one TCR beta chain. Its specificity is not known. These data come from a study of T cell responses to AZD1222 COVID-19 vaccine. Study outcomes and limitations: Spike-specific TCR depth and breadth grew after two AZD1222 doses. Nearly half of unique spike-specific TCRs reportedly avoided B.1.351 and B.1.1.7 mutated regions. Among AZD1222 vaccinees, only six were seropositive at baseline.

Here immunoSEQ multiplex PCR was the method, and the copy in TCRdb shows in-frame clones only, minus some. Of 130,000 to 150,000 clones listed, about nine tenths are singletons. The CDR3 loop spans 16 amino acids. Germline loops: CDR1 SGHAT, CDR2 FQNNGV. J gave up 4 bases and V 5 bases, and 10 bases lay outside the gene matches. The chain combines TRBV11-2 with TRBJ1-1; TRBD1 agrees at 10 bases. The sample was peripheral blood, taken 28 days after the second AZD1222 dose. The receptor was derived from an adult who received the AZD1222 COVID-19 vaccine. The CDR3 DNA reads TGTGCCAGCAGCCCACGCCGCAGGGACAGGGGCACTGAAGCTTTCTTT. It codes for CASSPRRRDRGTEAFF. Combining the CDR3 with reference TRBV11-2 and TRBJ1-1 gives the whole variable domain EAGVAQSPRYKIIEKRQSVAFWCNPISGHATLYWYQQILGQGPKLLIQFQNNGVVDDSQLPKDRFSAERLKGVDSTLKIQPAKLEDSAVYLCASSPRRRDRGTEAFFGQGTRLTVV.